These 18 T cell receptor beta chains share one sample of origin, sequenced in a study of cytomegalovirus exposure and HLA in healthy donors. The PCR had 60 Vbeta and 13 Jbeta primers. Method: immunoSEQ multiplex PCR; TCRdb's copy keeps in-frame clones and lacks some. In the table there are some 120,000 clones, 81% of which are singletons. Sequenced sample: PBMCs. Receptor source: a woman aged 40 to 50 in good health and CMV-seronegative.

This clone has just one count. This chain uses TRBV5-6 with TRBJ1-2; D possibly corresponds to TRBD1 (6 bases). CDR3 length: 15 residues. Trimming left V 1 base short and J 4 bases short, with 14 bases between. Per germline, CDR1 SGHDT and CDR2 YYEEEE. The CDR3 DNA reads TGTGCCAGCAGCTTGAAGGGAGGGGGGCCCTATGGCTACACCTTC. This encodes CASSLKGGGPYGYTF. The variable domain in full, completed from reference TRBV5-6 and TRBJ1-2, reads DAGVTQSPTHLIKTRGQQVTLRCSPKSGHDTVSWYQQALGQGPQFIFQYYEEEERQRGNFPDRFSGHQFPNYSSELNVNALLLGDSALYLCASSLKGGGPYGYTFGSGTRLTVV.

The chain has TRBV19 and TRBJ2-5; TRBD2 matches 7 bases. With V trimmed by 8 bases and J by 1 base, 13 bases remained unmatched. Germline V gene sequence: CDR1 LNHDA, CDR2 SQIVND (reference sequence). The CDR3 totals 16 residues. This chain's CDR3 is CASRGRRGTGQETQYF. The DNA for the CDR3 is TGTGCCAGTCGGGGGAGGCGGGGGACCGGCCAAGAGACCCAGTACTTC.

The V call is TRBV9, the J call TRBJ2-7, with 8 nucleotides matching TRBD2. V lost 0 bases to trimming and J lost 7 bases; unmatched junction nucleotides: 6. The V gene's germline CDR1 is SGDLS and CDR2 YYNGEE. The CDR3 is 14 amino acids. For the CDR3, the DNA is TGTGCCAGCAGCGTAGAAGCGGGAGTGCGGGAGCAGTACTTC. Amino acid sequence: CASSVEAGVREQYF.

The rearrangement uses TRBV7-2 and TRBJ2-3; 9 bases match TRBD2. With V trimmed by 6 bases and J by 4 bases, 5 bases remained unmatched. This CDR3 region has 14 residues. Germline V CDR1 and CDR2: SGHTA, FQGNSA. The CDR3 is CASSRSGSPDTQYF. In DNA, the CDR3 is TGTGCCAGCAGTCGTAGCGGGAGCCCAGATACGCAGTATTTT.

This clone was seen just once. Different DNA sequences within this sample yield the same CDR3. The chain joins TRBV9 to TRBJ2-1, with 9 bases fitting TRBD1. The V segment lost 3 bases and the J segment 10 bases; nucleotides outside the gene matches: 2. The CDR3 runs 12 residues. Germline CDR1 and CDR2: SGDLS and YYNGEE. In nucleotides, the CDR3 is TGTGCCAGCAGCGGAACAGGGGGCGAGCAGTTCTTC. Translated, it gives CASSGTGGEQFF.

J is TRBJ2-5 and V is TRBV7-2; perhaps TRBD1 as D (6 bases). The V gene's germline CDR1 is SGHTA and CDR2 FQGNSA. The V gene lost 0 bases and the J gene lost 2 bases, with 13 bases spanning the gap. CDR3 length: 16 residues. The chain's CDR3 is CASSLARRQAQETQYF. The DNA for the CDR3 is TGTGCCAGCAGCTTAGCGAGACGACAGGCACAAGAGACCCAGTACTTC.

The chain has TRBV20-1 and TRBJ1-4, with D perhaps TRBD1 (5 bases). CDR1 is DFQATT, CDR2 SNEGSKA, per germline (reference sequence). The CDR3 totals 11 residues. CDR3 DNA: TGCTCTGGGGGGAAAGTGGGAAAACTGTTTTTT. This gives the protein CSGGKVGKLFF.

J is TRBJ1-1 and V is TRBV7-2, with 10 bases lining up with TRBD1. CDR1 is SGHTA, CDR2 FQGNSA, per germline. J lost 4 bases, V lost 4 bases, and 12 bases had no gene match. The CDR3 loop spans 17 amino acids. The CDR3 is CASSSRGTGVVRTEAFF. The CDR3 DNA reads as TGTGCCAGCAGCTCTAGGGGGACAGGGGTGGTGCGCACTGAAGCTTTCTTT.

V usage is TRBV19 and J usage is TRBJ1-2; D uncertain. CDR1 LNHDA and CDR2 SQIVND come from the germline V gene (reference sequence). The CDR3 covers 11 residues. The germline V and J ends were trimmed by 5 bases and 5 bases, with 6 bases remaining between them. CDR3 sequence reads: CASSRGYGYTF. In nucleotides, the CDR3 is TGTGCCAGTAGTCGAGGTTATGGCTACACCTTC.

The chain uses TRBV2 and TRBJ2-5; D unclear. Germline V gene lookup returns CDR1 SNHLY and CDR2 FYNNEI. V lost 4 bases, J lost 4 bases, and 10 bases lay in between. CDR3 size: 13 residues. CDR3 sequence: CASSGQLGETQYF. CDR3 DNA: TGTGCCAGCAGTGGACAATTGGGAGAGACCCAGTACTTC.

The DNA of the CDR3 is TGTGCCAGCAGTTCGACAGGGTCCGGGGCCAACGTCCTGACTTTC. Translating gives CASSSTGSGANVLTF. The chain carries TRBV6-5 and TRBJ2-6; 7 bases are shared with TRBD1. V lost 4 bases and J lost 4; bases outside the gene matches: 4. The germline CDR1 and CDR2 sequences are MNHEY and SVGAGI. This CDR3 contains 15 residues.

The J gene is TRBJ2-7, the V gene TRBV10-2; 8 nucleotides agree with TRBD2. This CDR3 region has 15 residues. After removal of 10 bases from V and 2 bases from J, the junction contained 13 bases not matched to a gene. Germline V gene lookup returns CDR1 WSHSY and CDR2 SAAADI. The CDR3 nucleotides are TGCGCCACTTTCGCCTCGCGAGCGGGGGCCTACGAGCAGTACTTC. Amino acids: CATFASRAGAYEQYF.

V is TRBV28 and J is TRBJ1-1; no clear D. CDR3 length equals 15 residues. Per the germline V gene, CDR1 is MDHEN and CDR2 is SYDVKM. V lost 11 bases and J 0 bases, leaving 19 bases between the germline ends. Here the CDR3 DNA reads TGTGCCTCCACCTGGACTGACACTATGAACACTGAAGCTTTCTTT. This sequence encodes CASTWTDTMNTEAFF.

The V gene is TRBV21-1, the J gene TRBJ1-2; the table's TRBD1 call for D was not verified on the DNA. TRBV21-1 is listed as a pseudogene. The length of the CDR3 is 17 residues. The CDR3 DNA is TGTGCCAGCAGCAAGCGGGACAGTCCAAAAATTAACTATGGCTACACCTTC. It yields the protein CASSKRDSPKINYGYTF.

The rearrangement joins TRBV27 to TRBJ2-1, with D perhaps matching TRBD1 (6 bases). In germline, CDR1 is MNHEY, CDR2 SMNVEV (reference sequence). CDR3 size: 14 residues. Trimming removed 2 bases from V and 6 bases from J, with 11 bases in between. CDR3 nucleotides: TGTGCCAGCAGTTTACAGGGGAGAAGCAATGAGCAGTTCTTC. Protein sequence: CASSLQGRSNEQFF.

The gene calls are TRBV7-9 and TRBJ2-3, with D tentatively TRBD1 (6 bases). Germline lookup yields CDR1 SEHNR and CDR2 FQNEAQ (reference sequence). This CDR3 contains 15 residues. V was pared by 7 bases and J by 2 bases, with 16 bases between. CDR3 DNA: TGTGCCAGCAACTACAGAGGACAGACCACAGATACGCAGTATTTT. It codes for CASNYRGQTTDTQYF.

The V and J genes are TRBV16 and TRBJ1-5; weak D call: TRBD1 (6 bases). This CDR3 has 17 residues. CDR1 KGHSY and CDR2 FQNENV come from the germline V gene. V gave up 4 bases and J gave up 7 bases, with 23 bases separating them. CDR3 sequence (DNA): TGTGCCAGCAGCCTAGGACTTCGGGGGGGCTCACAGCAGCCCCAGCATTTT. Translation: CASSLGLRGGSQQPQHF.

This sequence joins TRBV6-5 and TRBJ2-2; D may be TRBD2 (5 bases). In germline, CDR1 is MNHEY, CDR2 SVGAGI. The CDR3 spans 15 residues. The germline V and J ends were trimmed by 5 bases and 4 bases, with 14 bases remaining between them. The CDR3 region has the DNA TGTGCCAGCAGTAGGTTGGAGGTAATCACCGGGGAGCTGTTTTTT. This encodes CASSRLEVITGELFF.